This T cell receptor beta chain was sequenced for a study of Graves' ophthalmopathy and Graves' hyperthyroidism. As the template, RNA transcripts were used to amplify TCR beta CDR3 regions. Amplification began with first-round RT-PCR using HTBI primers, then second-round multiplex PCR was performed. TCRdb redid the calling of the multiplex PCR reads with MiXCR, one entry per CDR3 protein. Among 500,000 to 700,000 distinct CDR3 sequences listed, 35% to 40% were seen once. This clonotype appeared many times. The V and J ends lost 6 bases and 3 bases, in that order; junction bases with no gene match: 10. The CDR3 spans 15 residues. Germline CDR1 ENHRY, CDR2 SYGVKD.

The TCR sequence derives from an adult man with Graves' hyperthyroidism. What was sequenced was peripheral blood or thyroid tissue (not recorded which). This chain links TRBV10-3 with TRBJ1-2; 7 bases agree with TRBD1. CDR3 sequence: CAIRRMTGWDYGYTF. The CDR3 DNA reads as TGTGCCATCAGGAGGATGACAGGGTGGGACTATGGCTACACCTTC.